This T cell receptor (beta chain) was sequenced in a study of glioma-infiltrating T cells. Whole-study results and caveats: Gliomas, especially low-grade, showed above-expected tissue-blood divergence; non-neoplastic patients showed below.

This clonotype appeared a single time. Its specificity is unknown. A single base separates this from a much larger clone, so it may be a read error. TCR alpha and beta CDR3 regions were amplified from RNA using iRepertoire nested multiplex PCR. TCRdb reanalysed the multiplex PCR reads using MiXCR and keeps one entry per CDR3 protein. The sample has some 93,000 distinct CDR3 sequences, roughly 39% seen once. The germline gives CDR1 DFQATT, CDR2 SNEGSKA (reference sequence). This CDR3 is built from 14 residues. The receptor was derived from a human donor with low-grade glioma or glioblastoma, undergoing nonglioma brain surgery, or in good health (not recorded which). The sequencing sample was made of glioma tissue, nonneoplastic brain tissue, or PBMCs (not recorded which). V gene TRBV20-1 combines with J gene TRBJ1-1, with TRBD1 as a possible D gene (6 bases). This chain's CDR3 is CSSRGRGRDTEAFF. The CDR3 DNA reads TGCAGTTCTAGGGGGAGAGGAAGGGACACTGAAGCTTTCTTT.